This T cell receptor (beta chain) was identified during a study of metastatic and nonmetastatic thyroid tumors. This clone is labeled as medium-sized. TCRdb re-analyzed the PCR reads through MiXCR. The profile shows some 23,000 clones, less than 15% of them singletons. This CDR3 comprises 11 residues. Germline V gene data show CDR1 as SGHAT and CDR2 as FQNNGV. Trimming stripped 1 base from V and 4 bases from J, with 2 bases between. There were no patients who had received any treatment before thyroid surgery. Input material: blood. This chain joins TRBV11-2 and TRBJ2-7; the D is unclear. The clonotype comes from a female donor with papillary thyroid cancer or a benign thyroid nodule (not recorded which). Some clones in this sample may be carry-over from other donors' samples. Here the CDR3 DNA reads TGTGCCAGCAGCTTAGTGTACGAGCAGTACTTC. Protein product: CASSLVYEQYF.